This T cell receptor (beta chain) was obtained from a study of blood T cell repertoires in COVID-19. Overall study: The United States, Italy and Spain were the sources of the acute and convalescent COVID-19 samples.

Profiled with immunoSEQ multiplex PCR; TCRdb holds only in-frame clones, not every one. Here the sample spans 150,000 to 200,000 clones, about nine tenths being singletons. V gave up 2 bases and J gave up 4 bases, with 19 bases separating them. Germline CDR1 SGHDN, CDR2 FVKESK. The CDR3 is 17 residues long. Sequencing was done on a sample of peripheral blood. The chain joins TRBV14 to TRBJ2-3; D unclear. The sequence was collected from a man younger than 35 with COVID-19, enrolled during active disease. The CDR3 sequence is CASSQSFLRRRADTQYF. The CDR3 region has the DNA TGTGCCAGCAGCCAATCCTTCCTTCGGCGTCGGGCAGATACGCAGTATTTT.